This section outlines one T cell receptor (beta chain) sequence together with its context. No antigen is known for it. The CDR3 contains 15 residues. V dropped 2 bases and J dropped 2 bases, with 10 bases sitting between them. CDR1 is WNHNN, CDR2 SYGVQD, per germline (reference sequence). TCRdb reanalysed the reads using MiXCR and keeps one entry per CDR3 protein. The sample holds about 920,000 distinct CDR3 sequences, approximately 32% seen once. These data are taken from a study of T cell repertoires in cytomegalovirus infection. About the research overall: Public TCR beta signature analysis indicated the presence of both CMV infection and matching HLA type.

The chain combines TRBV10-1 with TRBJ1-3; tentative D call: TRBD1 (6 bases). This TCR came from a human donor in good health (CMV status not recorded). Some clones in this sample may be carry-over from other donors' samples. This material consisted of cultured CD8+ T cells from PBMCs, taken from culture after CMV antigen stimulation. The CDR3 is CASSEEAGAGNTIYF. The CDR3 coding sequence is TGCGCCAGCAGTGAGGAGGCAGGGGCTGGAAACACCATATATTTT.